The text below deals with one TCR beta chain. Germline assignment: CDR1 MNHNS and CDR2 SASEGT. The V segment lost 2 bases and the J segment 9 bases; nucleotides outside the gene matches: 8. The CDR3 has 15 residues. These data originate in a study of T cell changes during pregnancy in multiple sclerosis. Here immunoSEQ multiplex PCR was the method, and the copy in TCRdb shows in-frame clones only, minus some. Of approximately 98,000 clones listed, just over 90% are singletons. Sequenced material: peripheral blood, taken after pregnancy. The TCR comes from a female donor in good health, enrolled as a control in a pregnancy study. The V gene is TRBV6-1, the J gene TRBJ2-5; 11 bases fit TRBD2. CDR3 nucleotide sequence: TGTGCCAGCAGTGAACTAGCGGGGGGACTCGGGGCCCAGTACTTC. This gives the protein CASSELAGGLGAQYF.